This passage covers 19 T cell receptor beta chains from one sample sequenced in a study of neurological immune-mediated disorders. One entry per CDR3 protein, called by TCRdb with MiXCR from the 5' RACE reads. The repertoire includes 14,000 or so distinct CDR3 sequences, around 14% of them detected once, and roughly 41% sits in the top ten. Sequenced material: CD8+ T cells from blood. Receptors originate from a female donor with HTLV-1-associated myelopathy (HAM/TSP).

This clonotype was counted at least ten times. The V call is TRBV2, the J call TRBJ1-6; D gene unclear. Germline V gene sequence: CDR1 SNHLY, CDR2 FYNNEI. CDR3 length equals 12 residues. V lost 1 base to trimming and J lost 11 bases, with 6 bases between them. The CDR3 is CASSEGLAPLHF. DNA of the CDR3: TGTGCCAGCAGTGAAGGGTTGGCACCCCTCCACTTT. The whole variable domain, remainder taken from reference TRBV2 and TRBJ1-6, is EPEVTQTPSHQVTQMGQEVILRCVPISNHLYFYWYRQILGQKVEFLVSFYNNEISEKSEIFDDQFSVERPDGSNFTLKIRSTKLEDSAMYFCASSEGLAPLHFGNGTRLTVT.

Many counts were recorded for this clonotype. The rearrangement joins TRBV5-1 to TRBJ2-3, with D tentatively TRBD2 (6 bases). The germline V and J ends were trimmed by 4 bases and 2 bases, with 17 bases remaining between them. Per germline, CDR1 SGHRS and CDR2 YFSETQ. The CDR3 extends over 16 amino acids. The CDR3 spells CASSPLRDGDTDTQYF. The DNA of the CDR3 is TGCGCCAGCAGCCCTTTGCGGGACGGGGACACAGATACGCAGTATTTT.

This clonotype occurred many times. V and J are TRBV4-1 and TRBJ2-1; unclear D gene. This CDR3 comprises 13 residues. Per germline, CDR1 MGHRA and CDR2 YSYEKL. The V end was cut by 4 bases, the J end by 5 bases, with 9 bases between. CDR3 DNA sequence: TGCGCCAGCAGCCCCTCTCAACACAATGAGCAGTTCTTC. Translating it yields CASSPSQHNEQFF.

This clonotype has at least ten counts. J is TRBJ1-1 and V is TRBV7-8, with a weak D call TRBD1 (6 bases). The V end lost 3 bases, the J end lost 2 bases, and 19 bases lay between the germline ends. The CDR3 has 17 amino acids. Germline V gives CDR1 SGHVS, CDR2 FQNEAQ. The CDR3, as DNA: TGTGCCAGCAGCTTTGGGCCACTGGGGGCAGGCAACACTGAAGCTTTCTTT. Translating gives CASSFGPLGAGNTEAFF.

In its sample, this clonotype was seen many times. The gene calls are TRBV7-9 and TRBJ2-7, with D uncertain. CDR1 and CDR2 from the germline V gene are SEHNR and FQNEAQ (reference sequence). CDR3 length: 14 amino acids. V dropped 0 bases and J dropped 3 bases, with 9 bases sitting between them. The CDR3 protein is CASSLANKVYEQYF. The CDR3 bases are TGTGCCAGCAGCTTAGCGAATAAGGTCTACGAGCAGTACTTC.

This clonotype was seen many times. The V gene is TRBV28, the J gene TRBJ2-7; 13 nucleotides line up with TRBD2. Germline lookup yields CDR1 MDHEN and CDR2 SYDVKM. This CDR3 contains 15 residues. The V gene end was trimmed by 5 bases and the J gene end by 4 bases; junction bases not matched to a gene: 5. The CDR3 region is CASSLTSGGAYEQYF. For the CDR3, the DNA is TGTGCCAGCAGTCTCACTAGCGGGGGGGCTTACGAGCAGTACTTC.

The chain links TRBV29-1 to TRBJ1-1, with D uncertain. This CDR3 region has 13 residues. Germline CDR1 SQVTM, CDR2 ANQGSEA. Trimming took off 3 bases at V and 1 base at J, with 9 bases between the two ends. The CDR3: CSVDRTGNTEAFF. CDR3 DNA sequence: TGCAGCGTTGACCGGACGGGGAACACTGAAGCTTTCTTT.

This clonotype was seen ten or more times. The chain has TRBV29-1 and TRBJ2-5; possibly TRBD1 for D (6 bases). Germline V lookup: CDR1 SQVTM, CDR2 ANQGSEA. The CDR3 is made up of 14 amino acids. Deletions cut 5 bases from V and 5 bases from J, with 18 bases between. The CDR3 here is CSVTLDNQGETQYF. DNA for the CDR3: TGCAGCGTTACCCTAGACAACCAGGGGGAGACCCAGTACTTC.

This clonotype has a count of ten or more. The V call is TRBV4-1, the J call TRBJ2-1; 10 nucleotides line up with TRBD2. V lost 4 bases to trimming and J lost 7 bases; unmatched junction nucleotides: 10. From germline, CDR1 is MGHRA and CDR2 YSYEKL. CDR3 length: 16 residues. CDR3 coding DNA: TGCGCCAGCAGCCCAAGGACTAGCGGCCAACCAAATGAGCAGTTCTTC. Translation gives CASSPRTSGQPNEQFF.

V gene TRBV28 combines with J gene TRBJ1-1, with D maybe TRBD1 (6 bases). The CDR3 covers 15 residues. V was shortened by 2 bases and J by 4 bases, with 14 bases between the two germline ends. Germline V gene lookup returns CDR1 MDHEN and CDR2 SYDVKM. The CDR3, as DNA: TGTGCCAGCAGTTTAAAACAGGGAGGAGGCACTGAAGCTTTCTTT. Amino acids: CASSLKQGGGTEAFF.

This clonotype was counted many times. This sequence joins TRBV13 and TRBJ2-7; perhaps D is TRBD1 or TRBD2 (5 bases each). The CDR3 has 17 residues. CDR1 and CDR2 (germline): PRHDT, FYEKMQ (reference sequence). V was cut by 0 bases and J by 2 bases, with 17 bases left in between. For the CDR3, the DNA is TGTGCCAGCAGCTTAGGCAGGACACTACGAGGGGCCTACGAGCAGTACTTC. Encoded protein: CASSLGRTLRGAYEQYF. Full variable domain (missing parts from reference TRBV13 and TRBJ2-7): AAGVIQSPRHLIKEKRETATLKCYPIPRHDTVYWYQQGPGQDPQFLISFYEKMQSDKGSIPDRFSAQQFSDYHSELNMSSLELGDSALYFCASSLGRTLRGAYEQYFGPGTRLTVT.

This clonotype was seen a handful of times. The chain employs TRBV11-2 and TRBJ2-1; D gene ambiguous. In germline, CDR1 is SGHAT, CDR2 FQNNGV. There are 14 residues in the CDR3. Trimming pared 2 bases from V and 7 bases from J, leaving 12 bases between. The CDR3: CASSLQGPRNEQFF. The CDR3 coding sequence is TGTGCCAGCAGCTTACAAGGGCCGAGGAATGAGCAGTTCTTC.

The gene calls are TRBV29-1 and TRBJ2-7; the D gene is possibly TRBD2 (5 bases). The ends were cut back, 4 bases at V and 0 bases at J, with 13 bases in the middle. The length of the CDR3 is 14 residues. The germline V gene encodes CDR1 SQVTM and CDR2 ANQGSEA. The CDR3 region is CSVVREWDSYEQYF. Written as DNA, the CDR3 is TGCAGCGTTGTACGGGAATGGGACTCCTACGAGCAGTACTTC.

This clonotype was seen at least ten times. This chain links TRBV7-2 with TRBJ2-7, with D perhaps TRBD1 or TRBD2 (5 bases each). The CDR3 is made up of 14 amino acids. Germline CDR1 reads SGHTA; CDR2 reads FQGNSA. Trimming removed 4 bases from V and 1 base from J, with 11 bases in between. The CDR3 nucleotides read TGTGCCAGCAGCTCGACAGAGCGGTCCTACGAGCAGTACTTC. Translated, it gives CASSSTERSYEQYF.

The table lists this clonotype with many counts. The rearrangement joins TRBV4-3 to TRBJ1-3; 8 nucleotides line up with TRBD1. This CDR3 has 15 residues. The ends lost 1 base at V and 2 bases at J; junction bases unmatched: 1. Germline assignment: CDR1 LGHNA and CDR2 YSLEER. CDR3 DNA: TGCGCCAGCAGCCAAGCGACAGGGGCTGGAAACACCATATATTTT. Its translation is CASSQATGAGNTIYF.

This clonotype was counted between two and nine times. This chain connects TRBV20-1 to TRBJ2-7, with 7 bases matching TRBD2. The CDR3 spans 15 residues. Germline CDR1 is DFQATT and CDR2 is SNEGSKA (reference sequence). J was trimmed by 2 bases and V by 2 bases; bases with no gene match: 9. This CDR3 reads CSARREASGTYEQYF. The CDR3 DNA follows: TGCAGTGCTAGACGAGAGGCTAGCGGAACCTACGAGCAGTACTTC.

This clonotype occurred many times. The rearrangement joins TRBV28 to TRBJ2-7, with 7 bases aligning to TRBD1. Trimming took 6 bases from V and 5 from J; bases not matched to a gene: 16. CDR1 and CDR2 (germline): MDHEN, SYDVKM. CDR3 size: 16 residues. For the CDR3, the DNA is TGTGCCAGCAGGGATGCAGGGGGACCGGGTGAGAACGAGCAGTACTTC. Its translation is CASRDAGGPGENEQYF.

Many counts were recorded for this clonotype. The gene calls are TRBV6-5 and TRBJ2-7; D possibly corresponds to TRBD2 (7 bases). V lost 6 bases to trimming and J lost 0 bases, with 15 bases between them. Germline-derived CDR1 and CDR2 are MNHEY and SVGAGI. This CDR3 is 15 amino acids long. The CDR3 DNA sequence: TGTGCCAGCAGGTTTAGGGGGGGGGGCTCCTACGAGCAGTACTTC. It specifies CASRFRGGGSYEQYF.

This clonotype was detected many times. This sequence joins TRBV27 and TRBJ2-7, with a tentative D call TRBD2 (7 bases). The length of the CDR3 is 15 residues. The germline V gene encodes CDR1 MNHEY and CDR2 SMNVEV (reference sequence). Trimming left V 4 bases short and J 3 bases short, with 16 bases between. The CDR3 DNA sequence: TGTGCCAGCAGTTGGGGAGGGGGGCGCGACTACGAGCAGTACTTC. Its translation: CASSWGGGRDYEQYF.